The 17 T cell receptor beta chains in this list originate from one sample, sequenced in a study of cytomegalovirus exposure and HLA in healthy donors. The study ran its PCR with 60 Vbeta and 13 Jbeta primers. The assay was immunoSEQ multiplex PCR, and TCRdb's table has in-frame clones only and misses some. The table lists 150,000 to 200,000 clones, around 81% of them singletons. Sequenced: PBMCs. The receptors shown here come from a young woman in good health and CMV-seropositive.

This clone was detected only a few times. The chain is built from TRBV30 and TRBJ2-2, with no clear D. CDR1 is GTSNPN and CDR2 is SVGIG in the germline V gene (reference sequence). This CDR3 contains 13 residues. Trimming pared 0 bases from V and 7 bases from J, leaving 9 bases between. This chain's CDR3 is CAWSVQRSGELFF. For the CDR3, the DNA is TGTGCCTGGAGTGTACAAAGGAGCGGGGAGCTGTTTTTT.

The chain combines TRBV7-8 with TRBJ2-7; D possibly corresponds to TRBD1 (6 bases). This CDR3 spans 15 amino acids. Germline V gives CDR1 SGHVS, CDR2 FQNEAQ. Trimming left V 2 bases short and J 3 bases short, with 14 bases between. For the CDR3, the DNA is TGTGCCAGCAGCTTACTGGGGGCCGGCGACTACGAGCAGTACGTC. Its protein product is CASSLLGAGDYEQYV.

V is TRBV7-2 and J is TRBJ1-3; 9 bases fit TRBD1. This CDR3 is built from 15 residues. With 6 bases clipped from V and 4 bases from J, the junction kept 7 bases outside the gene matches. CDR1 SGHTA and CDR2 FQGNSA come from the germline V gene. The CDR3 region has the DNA TGTGCCAGCAGACGACAGGGGGGAACAGGAAACACCATATATTTT. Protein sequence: CASRRQGGTGNTIYF.

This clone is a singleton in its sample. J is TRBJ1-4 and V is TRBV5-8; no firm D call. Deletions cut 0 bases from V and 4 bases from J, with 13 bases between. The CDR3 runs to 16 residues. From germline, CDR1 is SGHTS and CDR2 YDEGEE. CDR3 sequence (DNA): TGTGCCAGCAGCTTGGACGCGGGAGGTGATAATGAAAAACTGTTTTTT. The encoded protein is CASSLDAGGDNEKLFF.

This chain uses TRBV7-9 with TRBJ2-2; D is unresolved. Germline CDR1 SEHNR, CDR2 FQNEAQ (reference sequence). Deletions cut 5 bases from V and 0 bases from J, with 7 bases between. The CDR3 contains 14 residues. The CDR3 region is CASSTLPNTGELFF. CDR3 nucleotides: TGTGCCAGCAGCACTTTACCGAACACCGGGGAGCTGTTTTTT.

CDR3 DNA: TGTGCCAGCAGCCTTAGCGGGGGAATCTACAATGAGCAGTTCTTC. It translates to CASSLSGGIYNEQFF. The J gene is TRBJ2-1, the V gene TRBV14, with 9 bases lining up with TRBD2. The CDR3 length is 15 residues. V was clipped by 4 bases and J by 3 bases; unmatched bases: 4. Germline V gene data show CDR1 as SGHDN and CDR2 as FVKESK.

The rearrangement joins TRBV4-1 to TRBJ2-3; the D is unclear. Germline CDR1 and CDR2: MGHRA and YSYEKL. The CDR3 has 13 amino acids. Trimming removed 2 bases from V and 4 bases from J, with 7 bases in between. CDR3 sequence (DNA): TGCGCCAGCAGCCAACCTATCCCAGATACGCAGTATTTT. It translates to CASSQPIPDTQYF.

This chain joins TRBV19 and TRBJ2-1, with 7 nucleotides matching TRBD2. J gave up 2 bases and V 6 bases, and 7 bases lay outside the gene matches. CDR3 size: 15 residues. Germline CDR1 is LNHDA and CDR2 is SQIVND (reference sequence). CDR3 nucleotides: TGTGCCAGTAGCGTTCGGGGGGAGACCTACAATGAGCAGTTCTTC. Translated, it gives CASSVRGETYNEQFF.

CDR3 amino acids: CASSRRTSGETQYF. CDR3 coding DNA: TGTGCCAGCAGCCGAAGGACTAGCGGAGAGACCCAGTACTTC. The chain has TRBV5-4 and TRBJ2-5; 10 bases align to TRBD2. Germline assignment: CDR1 SGHNT and CDR2 YYREEE (reference sequence). This CDR3 is built from 14 residues. The ends lost 4 bases at V and 4 bases at J; junction bases unmatched: 4.

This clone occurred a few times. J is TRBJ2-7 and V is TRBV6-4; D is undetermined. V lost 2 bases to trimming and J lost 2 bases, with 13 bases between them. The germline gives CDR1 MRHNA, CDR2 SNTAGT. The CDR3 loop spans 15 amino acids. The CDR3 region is CASSDPQVLPYEQYV. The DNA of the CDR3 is TGTGCCAGCAGTGACCCTCAGGTACTGCCCTACGAGCAGTACGTC.

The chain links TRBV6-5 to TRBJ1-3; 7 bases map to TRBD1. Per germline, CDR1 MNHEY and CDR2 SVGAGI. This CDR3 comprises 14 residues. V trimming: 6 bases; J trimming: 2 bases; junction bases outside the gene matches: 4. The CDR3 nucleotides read TGTGCCAGCAGGATCCAGGGGGCTGGAAACACCATATATTTT. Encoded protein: CASRIQGAGNTIYF.

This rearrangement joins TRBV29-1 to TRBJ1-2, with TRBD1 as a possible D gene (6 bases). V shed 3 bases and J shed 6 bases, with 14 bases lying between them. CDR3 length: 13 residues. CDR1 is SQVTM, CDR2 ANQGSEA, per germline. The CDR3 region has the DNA TGCAGCGTTGAGCCCGGGACACGGGATGGCTACACCTTC. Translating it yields CSVEPGTRDGYTF.

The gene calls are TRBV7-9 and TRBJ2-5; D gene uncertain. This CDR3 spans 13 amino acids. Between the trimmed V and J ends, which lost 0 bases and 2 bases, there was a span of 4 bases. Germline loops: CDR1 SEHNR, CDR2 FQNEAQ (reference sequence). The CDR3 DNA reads TGTGCCAGCAGCTTAGCTCTTCAAGAGACCCAGTACTTC. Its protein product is CASSLALQETQYF.

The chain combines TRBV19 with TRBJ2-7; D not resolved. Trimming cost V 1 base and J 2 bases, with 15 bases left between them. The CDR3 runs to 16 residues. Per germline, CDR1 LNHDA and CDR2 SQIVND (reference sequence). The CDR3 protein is CASSIGPFGGTYEQYF. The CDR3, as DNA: TGTGCCAGTAGTATAGGGCCTTTCGGCGGCACCTACGAGCAGTACTTC.

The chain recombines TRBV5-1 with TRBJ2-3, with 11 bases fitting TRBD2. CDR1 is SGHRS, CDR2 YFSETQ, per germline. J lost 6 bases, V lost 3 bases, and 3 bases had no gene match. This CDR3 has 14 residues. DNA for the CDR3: TGCGCCAGCAGCTCCTCTAGCGGGGGGGATACGCAGTATTTT. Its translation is CASSSSSGGDTQYF. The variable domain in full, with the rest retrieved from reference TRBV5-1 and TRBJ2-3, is KAGVTQTPRYLIKTRGQQVTLSCSPISGHRSVSWYQQTPGQGLQFLFEYFSETQRNKGNFPGRFSGRQFSNSRSEMNVSTLELGDSALYLCASSSSSGGDTQYFGPGTRLTVL.

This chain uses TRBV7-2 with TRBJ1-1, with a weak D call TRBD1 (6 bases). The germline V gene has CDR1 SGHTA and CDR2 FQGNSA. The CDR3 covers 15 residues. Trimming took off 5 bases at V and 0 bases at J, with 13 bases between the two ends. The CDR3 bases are TGTGCCAGCAGCCCACCGACAGGCATGAACACTGAAGCTTTCTTT. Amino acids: CASSPPTGMNTEAFF.

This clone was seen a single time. CDR3 sequence: CASSVEGTGKRYTF. As DNA, the CDR3 is TGTGCCAGCAGCGTAGAAGGGACAGGCAAGCGCTACACCTTC. The chain couples TRBV9 to TRBJ1-2; 8 nucleotides agree with TRBD1. The CDR3 extends over 14 amino acids. V gave up 0 bases and J gave up 9 bases; unmatched junction bases: 7. Per the germline V gene, CDR1 is SGDLS and CDR2 is YYNGEE.